A selection of T cell receptor beta chains follows, all from one sample in a study of blood T cell repertoires in COVID-19. Clones were read by immunoSEQ multiplex PCR, and TCRdb kept only the in-frame ones, dropping some. This sample has around 100,000 clones, with roughly 85% found just once. The sample taken for sequencing was PBMCs or T cells enriched from blood (not recorded which). These receptors were obtained from a woman aged 45-59 years who had recovered from COVID-19. The CDR3 runs from the conserved cysteine through the conserved F or W. D genes are given only for firm matches. Only some rows state a clone size, as once, few, many or a class for expanded clones.

j_gene	v_gene	len	d_gene	abundance	CDR3nt	CDR3aa
TRBJ1-6	TRBV3-1/TRBV3-2	15	.	.	TGTGCCAGCAGCCGGGGACTGTTATATAATTCACCCCTCCACTTT	CASSRGLLYNSPLHF
TRBJ2-7	TRBV5-4	15	TRBD2	.	TGTGCCAGCAGCTTGGCGGCTAGCGGGAATGACGAGCAGTACTTC	CASSLAASGNDEQYF
TRBJ1-2	TRBV28	12	.	.	TGTGCCAGCAGTTTACCAGGGGTTGGCTACACCTTC	CASSLPGVGYTF
TRBJ1-1	TRBV30	12	.	few	TGTGCCTGGAGTGGTCTATTCACTGAAGCTTTCTTT	CAWSGLFTEAFF
TRBJ2-5	TRBV23-1	13	.	.	TGCGCCAGCAGTCATTGGGGCCGGGAGACCCAGTACTTC	CASSHWGRETQYF
TRBJ1-5	TRBV28	15	.	.	TGTGCCAGCACCACGCCCCAGGGAGGGTTTCAGCCCCAGCATTTT	CASTTPQGGFQPQHF
TRBJ2-7	TRBV28	14	TRBD1	.	TGTGCCAGCAGCTCCGGGACAGGTACAAACGAGCAGTACTTC	CASSSGTGTNEQYF
TRBJ2-3	TRBV24-1	12	.	once	TGTGCCACCATGGACACCACAGATACGCAGTATTTT	CATMDTTDTQYF
TRBJ2-1	TRBV28	15	.	.	TGTGCCAGCAGTTTATGGACATCGCACAACAATGAGCAGTTCTTC	CASSLWTSHNNEQFF
TRBJ1-1	TRBV18	16	TRBD1	.	TGTGCCAGCTCACAGGGACAGCGCTTTGGTGGCACTGAAGCTTTCTTT	CASSQGQRFGGTEAFF
TRBJ1-5	TRBV5-1	15	TRBD1	.	TGCGCCAGCAGCTTGGAGGGGGCTCGAAATCAGCCCCAGCATTTT	CASSLEGARNQPQHF
TRBJ1-1	TRBV30	12	.	.	TGTGCCTGGAGTAGCCTGAACACTGAAGCTTTCTTT	CAWSSLNTEAFF
TRBJ1-2	TRBV3-1/TRBV3-2	14	.	.	TGTGCCAGCAGCCAAGGCGATGTGTTTTATGGCTACACCTTC	CASSQGDVFYGYTF
TRBJ1-2	TRBV5-1	15	.	.	TGCGCCAGCAGCGGGGGGGACAACCTTCTAAGCGGCTACACCTTC	CASSGGDNLLSGYTF
TRBJ2-6	TRBV29-1	13	.	.	TGCAGCGTTTTTTTCGCTGGGGCCAACGTCCTGACTTTC	CSVFFAGANVLTF
TRBJ1-1	TRBV20-1	11	.	.	TGCAGTGCTAGTCCACGGGGTGAAGCTTTCTTT	CSASPRGEAFF
TRBJ2-3	TRBV27	15	.	.	TGTGCCAGCAGTTTAGGGGCGGGACGCACAGATACGCAGTATTTT	CASSLGAGRTDTQYF
TRBJ1-2	TRBV7-8	14	.	.	TGTGCCAGCAGCTTGTTTCGGACAGCCGACGGCTACACCTTC	CASSLFRTADGYTF
TRBJ1-1	TRBV28	13	.	.	TGTGCCAGCCTGCTGCGGGGGGCGGATGAAGCTTTCTTT	CASLLRGADEAFF
TRBJ2-1	TRBV19	15	.	.	TGTGCCAGTAGTATTTTAGACAAGAACTACAATGAGCAGTTCTTC	CASSILDKNYNEQFF
TRBJ2-5	TRBV7-9	15	TRBD1	.	TGTGCCAGCAGCTCTCGGACAGGGTTGTCGGAGACCCAGTACTTC	CASSSRTGLSETQYF
TRBJ2-7	TRBV2	15	.	.	TGTGCCAGCAGTGTTATGAACCGGGACAACTACGAGCAGTACTTC	CASSVMNRDNYEQYF